This entry describes one TCR beta chain. The sample comes from a study of blood T cell repertoires in COVID-19. Overall study: Whether acute or convalescent, the COVID-19 samples came from the United States, Italy and Spain.

Assay used: immunoSEQ multiplex PCR; TCRdb lists only in-frame clones, some missing. The sample includes approximately 50,000 clones, 90% of them seen just once. The CDR3 is made up of 14 amino acids. V lost 6 bases to trimming and J lost 7 bases; unmatched junction nucleotides: 10. In germline, CDR1 is ENHRY, CDR2 SYGVKD. The sample comprised peripheral blood. The sequence was obtained from a human donor in a cohort sampled during active COVID-19. The rearrangement joins TRBV10-3 to TRBJ1-2, with 8 bases that match TRBD1. Written as DNA, the CDR3 is TGTGCCATCAGGGAGACAGGGGAGGTTGGTGGCTACACCTTC. This gives the protein CAIRETGEVGGYTF.